A selection of T cell receptor beta chains follows, all from one sample in a study of blood T cells in healthy people across ages. TCRdb independently ran MiXCR on the 5' RACE reads; one entry per CDR3 protein. The sample has about a million distinct CDR3 sequences; about 51% are singletons. Sample: blood. These receptors were collected from a woman aged 55-70 years in good health. The conserved cysteine and the conserved F or W are not part of the CDR3 here.

j_gene | v_gene | CDR3aa
TRBJ2-4 | TRBV12-3/TRBV12-4 | ASCIGTVKNIQY
- | TRBV24-1 | ATSDAKRGRETQY
TRBJ2-3 | TRBV4-1 | ASSQLREGTDTQY
TRBJ2-2 | TRBV9 | ASSPSPGELF
TRBJ2-6 | TRBV6-6 | ATPAPGANVLT
TRBJ1-2 | TRBV3-1 | ASSQEGDSRSYT
TRBJ2-7 | TRBV4-2 | ASSTGAAISYEQY
TRBJ2-7 | TRBV28 | ASRDTGRALGEQY
TRBJ2-1 | TRBV7-2 | ASIQAGAYNEQF
TRBJ2-7 | TRBV4-3 | ASSQDAGYEQY
TRBJ2-7 | TRBV7-9 | ATLGGLEQY
TRBJ2-1 | TRBV5-1 | ASSVASGNDEQF
TRBJ1-2 | TRBV20-1 | SARAVEGDRAFGDGYT
TRBJ1-2 | TRBV15 | ATSSALPYYGYT
TRBJ2-7 | TRBV11-1 | ASSRQPPPEEQY
TRBJ2-3 | TRBV29-1 | SVEEGQRGSTDTQY
TRBJ1-4 | TRBV27 | ASKANEKLF
TRBJ2-3 | TRBV25-1 | ASSGRGLRDTQY
TRBJ2-1 | TRBV4-3 | ASSQERQSYNEQF
TRBJ2-2 | TRBV5-1 | ASSRTGGNTGELF
TRBJ1-1 | TRBV10-1 | ASSGQPNTEAF
TRBJ1-6 | TRBV12-3/TRBV12-4 | ASSFGSGASPLH
TRBJ2-2 | TRBV28 | ASSSLAGRINTGELF
TRBJ2-3 | TRBV29-1 | SVVLGRTDTQY
TRBJ1-4 | TRBV5-4 | ASSLYRGMSNEKLF
TRBJ2-7 | TRBV12-3/TRBV12-4 | ASSLGRDPAYEQY
TRBJ2-7 | TRBV7-2 | ASSFSSGTYEQY
TRBJ2-3 | TRBV24-1 | ATSDLMGEGPHTQY
TRBJ2-7 | TRBV6-5 | ASSSRTSGRHEQY
TRBJ1-4 | TRBV28 | ATRTGYNEKLF
TRBJ2-6 | TRBV28 | ASRPHGVQGVPGANVLT
TRBJ1-4 | TRBV29-1 | SARTGSDEKLF
TRBJ2-3 | TRBV7-3 | ASSGGGLAGTDTQY
- | TRBV4-2 | ASSQAVLVAPYEQY
- | TRBV28 | ASSRSGQGTYEQY
TRBJ2-1 | TRBV11-2 | ASSPTARATSYNEQF
TRBJ2-7 | TRBV9 | ASSVDPGLAGWGPYEQY
TRBJ2-2 | TRBV28 | ASREVWNTGELF
TRBJ2-7 | TRBV7-3 | ASSSLAGVKGEQY
TRBJ2-7 | TRBV20-1 | SARNRVLTYEQY
TRBJ2-2 | TRBV4-2 | ASSQARGRGNTGELF
TRBJ2-3 | TRBV7-8 | ATILAASTDTQY
TRBJ2-1 | TRBV5-1 | ASTLGLAGEGVEQF
TRBJ1-6 | TRBV3-1 | ASSAGQTNSPLH
TRBJ1-2 | TRBV27 | ASSPDRNLFYGYT
TRBJ2-3 | TRBV20-1 | SAGNRAGSTDTQY
TRBJ1-4 | TRBV12-3/TRBV12-4 | ASSFTMGHREKLF
- | TRBV6-5 | ASNDPWGAEQY
TRBJ2-7 | TRBV7-2 | ASRGAGYEQY
TRBJ2-3 | TRBV6-6 | SSSLEGYTQY
TRBJ2-1 | TRBV5-1 | ASCSNTGERYNEQF